This T cell receptor beta chain originates from a study of blood T cell repertoires in COVID-19 (TCRdb year 2020). About the full investigation: Samples covering the acute and convalescent phases of COVID-19 were provided by collaborators in the United States, Italy and Spain. The prospective study material was composed of cDNA or gDNA derived from T cells, B-cell-depleted T cells, or PBMCs. The dataset comprised deeply sampled blood TCRbeta repertoires from subjects exposed to, actively infected with, or recovered from COVID-19. The repertoires were made available in a free public database intended to serve as a resource for research on the immune response to SARS-CoV-2. Samples came from the ongoing ImmuneRACE study (first 160 participants) plus 1,254 subjects from 6 global collaborators. Sample metadata almost always included a de-identified subject ID, COVID-19 status, age in years and sex. Where available, HLA class I and class II types were obtained from metadata supplied by the sample provider rather than from assay-based typing. Beyond this particular receptor, the publication reports: The amount of clinical and demographic metadata varied by source and participant and was provided uncurated.

CDR1 and CDR2 are read off the germline V gene as MDHEN and SYDVKM. V is clipped by 5 bases and J by 7 bases, and the sequence between their germline boundaries is 17 bases long. From cysteine to phenylalanine, the CDR3 is 14 amino acids long. The read is trimmed to its CDR3 DNA, 42 bases read in frame from base 1. TCRbeta CDR3 regions were amplified from genomic DNA using the immunoSEQ Assay, a bias-controlled multiplex PCR. The authors' pipeline ran thus. The number of nucleated cells in each sample was estimated by amplification of reference gene primers within the assay. To quantify the absolute abundance of each unique TCRbeta CDR3 rearrangement, sequence reads were collapsed and filtered. For each sample, productive Simpson clonality was calculated by taking the square root of Simpson's diversity index across productive rearrangements. TCRdb's version of the immuneACCESS table is confined to in-frame rearrangements and falls short of the full clone set. An unresolved V gene accounts for under half of the shortfall where checked; the remainder is of unknown origin. V and J calls and clone size come straight from that table; D and trimming were deduced from the DNA. Here the sample has around 85,000 clones; approximately 85% occur a single time. The ten largest clonotypes hold 8% of the sample.

Remarks on this clone: Its antigen is not yet known. No base qualities exist here, and no much larger clone lies one base off it.

Each collaborating institution followed its own protocols to collect whole blood in K2EDTA tubes. Collaborator samples were shipped for TCRbeta analysis as frozen whole blood, isolated PBMCs, or DNA extracted from either sample type. In this chain, TRBV28 is recombined with TRBJ1-2; the D gene is possibly TRBD1, with 5 bases matching. The receptor was isolated from a man between 50 and 59 years old with active COVID-19. Source material: peripheral blood. The CDR3 is CASSPIGGDGGYTF. In nucleotides, the sequence is TGTGCCAGCAGTCCCATTGGAGGGGATGGTGGCTACACCTTC.